This T cell receptor beta chain is from a study of hypomethylating agent response in myelodysplastic syndrome. Assay: immunoSEQ multiplex PCR; the TCRdb copy retains only in-frame clones and omits some. The sample lists some 10,000 clones; about 83% were seen once. The sequence was collected from a human donor with myelodysplastic syndrome. The source was bone marrow, collected before or after starting hypomethylating agent treatment for myelodysplastic syndrome (not recorded which).

CDR3 sequence (DNA): TGTGCCAGCAGTGAATGGGACAGGGCCTACGAGCAGTACTTC. It specifies CASSEWDRAYEQYF. The rearrangement joins TRBV2 to TRBJ2-7, with 9 bases lining up with TRBD1. V lost 2 bases, J lost 2 bases, and 1 base stayed unmatched. Germline values: CDR1 SNHLY, CDR2 FYNNEI. This CDR3 is built from 14 residues.